This T cell receptor beta chain was recorded in a study of shared clonotypes between healthy human individuals. Study findings and constraints: Owing to a small donor count, the genetic and exposure-history diversity represented was limited.

Only in-frame clones appear in the TCRdb table, and some are missing; sequencing was by immunoSEQ multiplex PCR. Of under 2,000,000 clones listed, 85% to 95% are singletons. Terminally differentiated effector memory CD45RA+ cells were excluded by CCR7 positive selection of CD45RO-negative cells. On this clone itself: What it binds is unknown.

This receptor was taken from a man younger than 35 in good health. The sample consisted of naive CD8+ T cells sorted from blood.

CDR3 nucleotide sequence: TGTGCCTGGAGCGGTAACCTACTTGTCGAGCAGTACTTC. Protein sequence: CAWSGNLLVEQYF. The chain carries TRBV30 and TRBJ2-7; D not resolved. Germline CDR1 GTSNPN, CDR2 SVGIG (reference sequence). V lost 3 bases to trimming and J lost 6 bases, with 15 bases between them. The CDR3 totals 13 residues.